The subject of this entry is one TCR beta chain. Its antigen is undetermined. This sample was taken from a study of T cell responses to AZD1222 COVID-19 vaccine. Study-level points and caveats: Repertoire sampling happened only post peak T cell response.

Pooling of second doses given at about 4 or about 12 weeks was done. Here immunoSEQ multiplex PCR was the method, and the copy in TCRdb shows in-frame clones only, minus some. The table shows over 130,000 clones, with about 90% occurring only once. This sequence was found in an adult who received the AZD1222 COVID-19 vaccine. The specimen was peripheral blood, collected 28 days after the second AZD1222 dose.

CDR3 region: CASSRQGAPGYTF. In DNA, the CDR3 is TGTGCCAGCAGTCGACAGGGGGCGCCCGGCTACACCTTC. This chain joins TRBV9 and TRBJ1-2, with TRBD1 identical over 10 bases. The V gene end was trimmed by 5 bases and the J gene end by 8 bases; junction bases not matched to a gene: 6. The germline CDR1 and CDR2 sequences are SGDLS and YYNGEE. This CDR3 spans 13 amino acids. Full variable domain (missing parts from reference TRBV9 and TRBJ1-2): DSGVTQTPKHLITATGQRVTLRCSPRSGDLSVYWYQQSLDQGLQFLIQYYNGEERAKGNILERFSAQQFPDLHSELNLSSLELGDSALYFCASSRQGAPGYTFGSGTRLTVV.